This T cell receptor (beta chain) was identified in a study of T cell changes during pregnancy in multiple sclerosis. CDR1 is SSHAT and CDR2 is FNYEAQ in the germline V gene (reference sequence). The CDR3 spans 15 residues. TCRdb's table, derived via immunoSEQ multiplex PCR, lists solely in-frame clones and lacks some. Among approximately 130,000 clones listed, roughly 96% were seen once. About this clone: Sequence at one end of the junction differs from germline and may be a read error.

The chain uses TRBV7-7 and TRBJ2-7, with D perhaps TRBD2 (6 bases). The sequence derives from a female donor with multiple sclerosis, enrolled in a pregnancy study. Material: peripheral blood, obtained after pregnancy. CDR3 loop: CASSPQAGANYEQYF. For the CDR3, the DNA is TGTGCTAGCAGCCCGCAAGCGGGCGCGAACTACGAGCAGTACTTC.